This T cell receptor (beta chain) stems from a study of T cell repertoires in cytomegalovirus infection. Study-level background: CMV infection plus the matching HLA type was flagged by public TCR beta signatures. Findings of the study overall: The ex vivo response was dominated by HLA-C-restricted CMV-specific TCR beta clonotypes. Based on cumulative public TCR beta family frequency, carriers of CMV plus the relevant HLA were identified.

For this clonotype: As yet, its antigen is unknown.

Each CDR3 protein gets one entry after TCRdb re-called the reads with MiXCR. The sample carries 80,000 to 130,000 distinct CDR3 sequences, more than 20% recorded once. Germline-derived CDR1 and CDR2 are SEHNR and FQNEAQ (reference sequence). Trimming removed 4 bases from V and 0 bases from J; junction bases left unmatched: 1. The length of the CDR3 is 14 residues. Sequencing input: CD8+ T cells from PBMCs. The source of this sequence is a human donor in good health (CMV status not recorded). Some clones in this sample may be carry-over from other donors' samples. This chain links TRBV7-9 with TRBJ2-5, with 8 bases matching TRBD2. The CDR3 coding sequence is TGTGCCAGCAGCTCGACTAGCGACCAAGAGACCCAGTACTTC. This gives the protein CASSSTSDQETQYF. Based on the CDR3 plus reference TRBV7-9 and TRBJ2-5, the full variable domain is DTGVSQNPRHKITKRGQNVTFRCDPISEHNRLYWYRQTLGQGPEFLTYFQNEAQLEKSRLLSDRFSAERPKGSFSTLEIQRTEQGDSAMYLCASSSTSDQETQYFGPGTRLLVL.